These T cell receptor beta chains were read from a single sample in a study of blood T cells in healthy people across ages. Via MiXCR, TCRdb re-called the 5' RACE reads, giving one row per CDR3 protein. Of some 920,000 distinct CDR3 sequences in the sample, roughly 47% were seen once. Sequenced sample: blood. Source of these receptors: a woman aged 55 to 70 in good health. Each CDR3 is given with its conserved first and last residue. D genes are given only for firm matches. Clone size is not always given. Where it is, it says once, few, many or a class for expanded clones.

TRBD1	TRBV4-1	-	TRBJ1-5	TGCGCCAGCAGTCGAGGACAGGGGAATAATCAGCCCCAGCATTTT	CASSRGQGNNQPQHF
TRBD1	TRBV7-3	few	TRBJ1-2	TGTGCCAGCAGCTTAACGCGACAGGGTGGGAACTATGGCTACACCTTC	CASSLTRQGGNYGYTF
TRBD1	TRBV4-3	-	TRBJ2-6	TGCGCCAGCAGCCAAGATGCAAGGACAGGTGTCTCTGGGGCCAACGTCCTGACTTTC	CASSQDARTGVSGANVLTF
TRBD2	TRBV4-3	-	TRBJ2-3	TGCGCCAGCAGCCTAGGGACTAGCGGGGCCACAGATACGCAGTATTTT	CASSLGTSGATDTQYF
TRBD1	TRBV4-2	-	TRBJ1-1	TGTGCCAGCAGCCAAGATTGGACAGGGGCTAACACTGAAGCTTTCTTT	CASSQDWTGANTEAFF
TRBD1	TRBV11-2	-	TRBJ2-7	TGTGCCGGCAGCTCCGGGACAGGGCCCTACGAGCAGTACTTC	CAGSSGTGPYEQYF
-	TRBV20-1	few	TRBJ2-7	TGCAGTGCTAGAGAAACCGGGGGTGGAGGCTACGAGCAGTACTTC	CSARETGGGGYEQYF
TRBD2	TRBV18	-	TRBJ2-7	TGTGCCAGCTCACCGAGCGGGAGAGGTGGAGAGCAGTACTTC	CASSPSGRGGEQYF
-	TRBV4-3	-	TRBJ1-2	TGCGCCAGCAGCCAAGACGTCAGGGGTAGTGGCTACACCTTC	CASSQDVRGSGYTF
TRBD2	TRBV28	few	TRBJ2-3	TGTGCCAGCAGTCCCTGGACTAGAGGGGGCACAGATACGCAGTATTTT	CASSPWTRGGTDTQYF
TRBD2	TRBV29-1	few	TRBJ2-3	TGCAGCGTCCGACTAGCGGGGGATACGCAGTATTTT	CSVRLAGDTQYF
TRBD1	TRBV28	-	TRBJ2-6	TGTGCCAGCAGACTTCAGGGGGCGGGAGGGGCCAACGTCCTGACTTTC	CASRLQGAGGANVLTF
TRBD1	TRBV18	-	TRBJ2-1	TGTGCCAGCTCCCTGGGACAGGGGAGGACTGGTGAGCAGTTCTTC	CASSLGQGRTGEQFF
-	TRBV7-9	many	TRBJ2-5	TGTGCCAGCAGCTTACGCCTTAGGACCCAAGAGACCCAGTACTTC	CASSLRLRTQETQYF
-	TRBV7-9	-	TRBJ1-4	TGTGCCAGCAGCTTAAACGTGCAGACGGACAGTGAAAAACTGTTTTTT	CASSLNVQTDSEKLFF
-	TRBV7-2	few	TRBJ2-3	TGTGCCAGCAGCTTAGGAGCTAGGCGGCAGTATTTT	CASSLGARRQYF
TRBD1	TRBV20-1	-	TRBJ2-5	TGCAGTGCTAGGGCGGGACAGGGGCAAGAGACCCAGTACTTC	CSARAGQGQETQYF
-	TRBV5-1	-	TRBJ2-5	TGCGCCAGCAGCTTGTTCCCGAGGGAGACCCAGTACTTC	CASSLFPRETQYF
TRBD2	TRBV28	few	TRBJ2-7	TGTGCCAGCACGGGACTAGCGTACGAGCAGTACTTC	CASTGLAYEQYF
-	TRBV5-1	-	TRBJ2-1	TGCGCCAGCAGCTGGCTGGGTTCAAATGAGCAGTTCTTC	CASSWLGSNEQFF
-	TRBV20-1	many	TRBJ1-5	TGCAGTGCTAGTTTCTTTGGGGTTGGGGATCAGCCCCAGCATTTT	CSASFFGVGDQPQHF
-	TRBV10-3	-	TRBJ2-7	TGTGCCATCAGATCACAGCAAATGTACGAGCAGTACTTC	CAIRSQQMYEQYF
TRBD2	TRBV7-9	-	TRBJ2-2	TGTGCCAGCAGCCCCTTCCGACTAGCGGGAGAGGATTTTAATACCGGGGAGCTGTTTTTT	CASSPFRLAGEDFNTGELFF
-	TRBV7-6	-	TRBJ2-3	TGTGCCAGCAGCTTAGGAGGGGGAGGGCCAGATACGCAGTATTTT	CASSLGGGGPDTQYF
-	TRBV29-1	-	TRBJ1-2	TGCAGCGTTGGGGAAAGGGGGGATGGTGGCTACACCTTC	CSVGERGDGGYTF
TRBD1	TRBV5-1	-	TRBJ2-3	TGCGCCAGCAGTGAACAGGGGAATTCAGATACGCAGTATTTT	CASSEQGNSDTQYF
-	TRBV9	few	TRBJ2-7	TGTGCCAGCAGCGCGACGGGTAATACGATTGAGGAGCAGTACTTC	CASSATGNTIEEQYF
-	TRBV27	few	TRBJ2-7	TGTGCCAGCAGTCCCCTGCCGGGACCGTACTACGAGCAGTACTTC	CASSPLPGPYYEQYF
TRBD1	TRBV7-2	-	TRBJ2-5	TGTGCCAGCAGCCCAGGACAGGCTAGGGAGACCCAGTACTTC	CASSPGQARETQYF
-	TRBV29-1	-	TRBJ2-5	TGCAGCGTTGAATTGGCAGAAAAGGGGGGGACCCAGTACTTC	CSVELAEKGGTQYF